The next 15 T cell receptor beta chains were all read from a single sample in a study of tumor and adjacent non-tumor tissue in lung cancer. The template was RNA from unsorted bulk tissue. TCRbeta libraries were built with three rounds of nested PCR, modified from ARM-PCR. A single record per CDR3 protein comes from TCRdb applying MiXCR to the multiplex PCR reads. The sample lists about 200,000 distinct CDR3 sequences; 60% to 85% were seen once. The sequencing sample was made of lung tumor tissue. These receptors came from a man in his 60s with non-small cell lung cancer.

This clonotype was observed a few times. This chain joins TRBV6-5 and TRBJ2-3, with 8 nucleotides matching TRBD1. There are 16 residues in the CDR3. J was trimmed by 5 bases and V by 0 bases; bases with no gene match: 7. Germline values: CDR1 MNHEY, CDR2 SVGAGI. The DNA of the CDR3 is TGTGCCAGCAGTTACTCGCAAGCAGGGGGCAGAGATACGCAGTATTTT. It translates to CASSYSQAGGRDTQYF.

This clonotype was detected only a few times. The gene calls are TRBV4-1 and TRBJ2-1, with D perhaps assigned TRBD1 or TRBD2 (5 bases each). Looked up from germline, CDR1 is MGHRA and CDR2 is YSYEKL. CDR3 size: 16 residues. Deletions cut 3 bases from V and 7 bases from J, with 19 bases between. In DNA form, the CDR3 reads TGCGCCAGCAGCCAGAACCCCCGGGGCTTAACAAATGAGCAGTTCTTC. Protein: CASSQNPRGLTNEQFF.

Points on this clonotype: Relative to the germline gene, one junction end is altered; a read error may explain this. This rearrangement joins TRBV6-1 to TRBJ2-7; 7 bases align to TRBD1. The CDR3 sequence is 15 residues long. Germline assignment: CDR1 MNHNS and CDR2 SASEGT. CDR3 loop: CASSEQGVRSYGQHF. The CDR3 DNA sequence: TGTGCCAGCAGTGAACAGGGGGTAAGATCCTACGGGCAGCACTTC.

A remark on this clonotype: A much larger clone lies one base from this, so it may be a read error. The chain couples TRBV4-2 to TRBJ2-3; 10 bases line up with TRBD2. Trimming at V came to 4 bases and at J to 8 bases, leaving 9 bases not matched to a gene. The CDR3 runs to 15 residues. Per the germline V gene, CDR1 is LGHNA and CDR2 is YNFKEQ. The CDR3, as DNA: TGTGCCAGCAGCCCTCCCGGGACTAGCGAAGGTACGCAGTATTTT. As protein: CASSPPGTSEGTQYF.

This clonotype was observed a handful of times. The chain carries TRBV20-1 and TRBJ2-1; 8 nucleotides match TRBD2. CDR3 length: 14 residues. Germline V gene sequence: CDR1 DFQATT, CDR2 SNEGSKA (reference sequence). After removal of 5 bases from V and 3 bases from J, the junction contained 6 bases not matched to a gene. The CDR3 bases are TGCAGTGCTGGGCTAGCGGGCCTCTACAATGAGCAGTTCTTC. Translation: CSAGLAGLYNEQFF.

As to this clonotype: This may be a read error, as it is one base from a much larger clone. The conserved closing phenylalanine or tryptophan is absent in this CDR3, likely reflecting a read error. As DNA, the CDR3 is TGTGCCAGCAGCTTCACAGGGAACTATGGCTACACCTCC. It translates to CASSFTGNYGYTS. V usage is TRBV7-9 and J usage is TRBJ1-2, with a weak D call TRBD1 (6 bases). The CDR3 is 13 amino acids. Looked up from germline, CDR1 is SEHNR and CDR2 is FQNEAQ (reference sequence). The V gene lost 3 bases and the J gene lost 2 bases, with 7 bases spanning the gap.

Regarding this clonotype: Relative to the germline gene, one junction end is altered; a read error may explain this. The chain employs TRBV11-3 and TRBJ1-4, with D possibly TRBD1 on 6 matching bases. The CDR3 extends over 15 amino acids. The V gene's germline CDR1 is SGHNT and CDR2 YENEEA. In DNA, the CDR3 is TGTGCCAGCAGCGCCACAGGGAACGAGCATGAAAAATTGTTTTTT. Amino acids: CASSATGNEHEKLFF.

By share, this clonotype counts as medium-sized. The chain combines TRBV11-3 with TRBJ2-3; 7 bases align to TRBD1. The CDR3 consists of 15 residues. The junction had 11 bases not matched to a gene; V was cut back by 5 bases and J by 6 bases. The germline gives CDR1 SGHNT, CDR2 YENEEA. CDR3 protein: CASSLALGGGDTQYF. CDR3 DNA sequence: TGTGCCAGCAGCCTCGCTCTAGGGGGCGGGGATACGCAGTATTTT.

As concerns this clonotype: Germline and junction disagree at one end, which may indicate a read error. The V call is TRBV6-1, the J call TRBJ2-2; 7 bases are shared with TRBD1. The CDR3 covers 16 residues. In germline, CDR1 is MNHNS, CDR2 SASEGT. CDR3 region: CVSRHRQGPNTGELFF. In DNA form, the CDR3 reads TGTGTCAGCAGGCACCGACAGGGACCCAACACCGGGGAGCTGTTTTTT.

A remark on this clonotype: One end of the junction varies from germline; a read error may be responsible. CDR3 DNA sequence: TGTGCCAGAAGCACCCGGACAGGGGGACGTTTTAATTCACCTCTCCACTTT. It specifies CARSTRTGGRFNSPLHF. The genes are TRBV11-3 and TRBJ1-6; 10 bases agree with TRBD1. Germline CDR1 is SGHNT and CDR2 is YENEEA. This CDR3 is built from 17 residues.

About this clonotype: Since no conserved phenylalanine or tryptophan closes the CDR3, a read error is the likely cause. This chain joins TRBV12-3 or TRBV12-4 and TRBJ1-5, with 8 bases fitting TRBD1. The junction had 8 bases not matched to a gene; V was cut back by 1 base and J by 3 bases. This CDR3 spans 17 amino acids. Here the CDR3 DNA reads TGTGCCAGCAGTTTAGGTGGACAGGGAGTGAACAATCAGCCCCAGCATTCT. Encoded protein: CASSLGGQGVNNQPQHS.

This clonotype is a singleton in its sample. One junction end does not reproduce the germline sequence, and a read error may be involved. This sequence joins TRBV11-1 and TRBJ2-4; TRBD1 agrees at 9 bases. CDR1 is SGHAT and CDR2 is FQDESV in the germline V gene (reference sequence). The CDR3 sequence is 15 residues long. The CDR3 sequence: CVNSDPGDRVNIHYF. The CDR3 nucleotides read TGTGTCAACAGCGATCCGGGGGACAGGGTTAACATTCATTACTTC. Drawing the rest from reference TRBV11-1 and TRBJ2-4, the complete variable domain is EAEVAQSPRYKITEKSQAVAFWCDPISGHATLYWYRQILGQGPELLVQFQDESVVDDSQLPKDRFSAERLKGVDSTLKIQPAELGDSAMYLCVNSDPGDRVNIHYFGAGTRLSVL.

In regard to this clonotype: A much larger clone lies one base from this, so it may be a read error. The rearrangement links TRBV12-3 or TRBV12-4 to TRBJ2-1; either TRBD1 or TRBD2 may fit D (5 bases each). V was pared by 8 bases and J by 4 bases, with 9 bases between. This CDR3 is built from 12 residues. The CDR3 loop is CASGEGYNEQFF. CDR3 nucleotide sequence: TGTGCCAGCGGAGAGGGGTACAATGAGCAGTTCTTC.

This sequence joins TRBV11-2 and TRBJ2-5; 7 bases agree with TRBD1. This CDR3 is 13 amino acids long. Germline V gene sequence: CDR1 SGHAT, CDR2 FQNNGV. The V and J ends lost 11 bases and 3 bases, in that order; junction bases with no gene match: 9. The CDR3: CAGSFTGEETQYF. DNA for the CDR3: TGTGCCGGTAGCTTTACAGGGGAAGAGACCCAGTACTTC.

The rearrangement joins TRBV12-3 or TRBV12-4 to TRBJ1-4; D unclear. This CDR3 region has 13 residues. The V end was cut by 5 bases, the J end by 9 bases, with 13 bases between. CDR3 coding DNA: TGTGCCAGCAGTATGGGGTTGGGCCAAAAACTGTTTTTT. This gives the protein CASSMGLGQKLFF.